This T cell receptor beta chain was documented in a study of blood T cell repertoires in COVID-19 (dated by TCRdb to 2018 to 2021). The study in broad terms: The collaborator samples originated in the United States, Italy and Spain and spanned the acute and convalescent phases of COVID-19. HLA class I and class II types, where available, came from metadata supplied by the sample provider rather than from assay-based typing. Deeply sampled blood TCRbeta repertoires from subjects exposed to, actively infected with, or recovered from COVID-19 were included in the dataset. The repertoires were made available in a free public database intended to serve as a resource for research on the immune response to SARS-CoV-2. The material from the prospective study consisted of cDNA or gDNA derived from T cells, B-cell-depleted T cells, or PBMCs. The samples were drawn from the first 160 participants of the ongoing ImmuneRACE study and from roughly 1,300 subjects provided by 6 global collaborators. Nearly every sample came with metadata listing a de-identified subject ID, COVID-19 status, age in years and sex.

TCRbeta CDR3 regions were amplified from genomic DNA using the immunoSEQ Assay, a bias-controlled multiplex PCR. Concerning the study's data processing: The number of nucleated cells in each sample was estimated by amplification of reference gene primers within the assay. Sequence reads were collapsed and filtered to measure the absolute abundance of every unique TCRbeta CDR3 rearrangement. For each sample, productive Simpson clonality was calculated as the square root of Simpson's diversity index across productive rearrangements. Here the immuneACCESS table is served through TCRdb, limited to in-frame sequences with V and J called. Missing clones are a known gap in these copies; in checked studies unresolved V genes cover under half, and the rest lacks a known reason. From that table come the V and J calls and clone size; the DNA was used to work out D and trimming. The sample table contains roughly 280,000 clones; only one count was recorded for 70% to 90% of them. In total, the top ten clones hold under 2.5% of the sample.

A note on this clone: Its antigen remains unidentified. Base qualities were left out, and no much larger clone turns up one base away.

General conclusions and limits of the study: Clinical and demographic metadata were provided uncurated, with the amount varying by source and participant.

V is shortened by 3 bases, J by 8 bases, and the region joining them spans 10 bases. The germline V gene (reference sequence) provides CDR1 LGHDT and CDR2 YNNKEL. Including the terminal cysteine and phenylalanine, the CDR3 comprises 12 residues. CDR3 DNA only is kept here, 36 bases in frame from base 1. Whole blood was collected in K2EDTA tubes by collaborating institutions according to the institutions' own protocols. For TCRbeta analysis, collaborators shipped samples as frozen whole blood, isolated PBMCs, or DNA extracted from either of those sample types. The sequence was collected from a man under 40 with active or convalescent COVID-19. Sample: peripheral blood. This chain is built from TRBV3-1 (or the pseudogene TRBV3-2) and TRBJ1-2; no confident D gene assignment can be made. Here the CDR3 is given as CASSQTREGYTF. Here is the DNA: TGTGCCAGCAGCCAGACCCGGGAGGGCTACACCTTC.